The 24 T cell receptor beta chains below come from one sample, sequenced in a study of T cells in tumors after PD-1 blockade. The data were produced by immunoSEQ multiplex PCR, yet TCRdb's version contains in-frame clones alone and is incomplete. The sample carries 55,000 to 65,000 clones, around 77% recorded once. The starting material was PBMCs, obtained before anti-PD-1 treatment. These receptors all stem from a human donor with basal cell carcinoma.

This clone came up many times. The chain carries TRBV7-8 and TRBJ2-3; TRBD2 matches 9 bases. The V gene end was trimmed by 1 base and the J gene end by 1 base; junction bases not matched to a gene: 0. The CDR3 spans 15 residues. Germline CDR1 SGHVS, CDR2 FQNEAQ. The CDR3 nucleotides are TGTGCCAGCAGCTTAGAGCGGGAGGGCACAGATACGCAGTATTTT. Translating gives CASSLEREGTDTQYF.

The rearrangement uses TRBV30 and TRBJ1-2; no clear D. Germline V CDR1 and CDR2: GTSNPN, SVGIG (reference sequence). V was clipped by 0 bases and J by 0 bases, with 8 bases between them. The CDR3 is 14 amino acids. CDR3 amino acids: CAWSVVGANYGYTF. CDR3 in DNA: TGTGCCTGGAGTGTGGTGGGAGCTAACTATGGCTACACCTTC.

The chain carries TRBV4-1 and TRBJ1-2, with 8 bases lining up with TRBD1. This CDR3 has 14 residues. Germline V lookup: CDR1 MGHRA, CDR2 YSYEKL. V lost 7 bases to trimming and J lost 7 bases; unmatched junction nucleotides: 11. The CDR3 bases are TGCGCCAGCAAATTACAGGGGGGTGAAAGTGGCTACACCTTC. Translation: CASKLQGGESGYTF.

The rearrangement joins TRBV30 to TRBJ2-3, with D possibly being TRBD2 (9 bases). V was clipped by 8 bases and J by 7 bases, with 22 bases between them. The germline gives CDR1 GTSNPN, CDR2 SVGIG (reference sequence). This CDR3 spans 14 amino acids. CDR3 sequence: CAGQGLAGGYTQYF. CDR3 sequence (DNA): TGTGCCGGACAGGGACTAGCAGGGGGGTATACGCAGTATTTT.

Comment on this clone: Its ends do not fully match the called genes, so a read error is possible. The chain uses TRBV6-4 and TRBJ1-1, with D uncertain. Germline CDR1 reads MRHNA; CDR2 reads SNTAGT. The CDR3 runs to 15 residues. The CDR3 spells CASSPDHTTNTKAFF. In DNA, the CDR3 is TGTGCCAGCAGTCCAGATCACACCACGAACACTAAAGCTTTCTTT.

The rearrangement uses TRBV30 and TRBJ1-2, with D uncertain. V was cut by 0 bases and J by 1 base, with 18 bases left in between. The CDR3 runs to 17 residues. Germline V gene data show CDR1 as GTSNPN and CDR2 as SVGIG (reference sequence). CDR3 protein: CAWSVRIGSGFNYGYTF. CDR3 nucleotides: TGTGCCTGGAGTGTACGGATAGGATCGGGATTTAACTATGGCTACACCTTC.

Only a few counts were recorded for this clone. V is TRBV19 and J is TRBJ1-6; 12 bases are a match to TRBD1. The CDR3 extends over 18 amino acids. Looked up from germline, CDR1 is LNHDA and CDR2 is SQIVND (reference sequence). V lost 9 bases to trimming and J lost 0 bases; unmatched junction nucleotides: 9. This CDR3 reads CASKPGQGASSYNSPLHF. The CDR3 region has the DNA TGTGCCAGCAAACCGGGACAGGGGGCGAGCTCCTATAATTCACCCCTCCACTTT.

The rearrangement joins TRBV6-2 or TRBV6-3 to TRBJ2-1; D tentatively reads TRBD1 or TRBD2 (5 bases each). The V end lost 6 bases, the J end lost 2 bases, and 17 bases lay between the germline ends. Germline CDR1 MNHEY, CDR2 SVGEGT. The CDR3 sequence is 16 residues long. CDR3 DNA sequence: TGTGCCAGCAGCTCTATCCGGGACCAACCCTACAATGAGCAGTTCTTC. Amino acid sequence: CASSSIRDQPYNEQFF.

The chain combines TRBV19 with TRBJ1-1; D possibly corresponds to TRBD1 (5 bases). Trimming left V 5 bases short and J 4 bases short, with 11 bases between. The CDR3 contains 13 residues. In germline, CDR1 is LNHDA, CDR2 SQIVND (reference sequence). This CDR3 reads CASSLSGGTEAFF. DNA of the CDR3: TGTGCCAGTAGTCTGTCCGGGGGCACTGAAGCTTTCTTT.

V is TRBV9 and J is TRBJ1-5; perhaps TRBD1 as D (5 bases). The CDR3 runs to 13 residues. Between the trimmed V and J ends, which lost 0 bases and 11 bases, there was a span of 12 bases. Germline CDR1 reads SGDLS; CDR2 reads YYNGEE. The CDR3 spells CASSVVGFRAQHF. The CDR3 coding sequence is TGTGCCAGCAGCGTAGTTGGGTTCAGGGCCCAGCATTTT.

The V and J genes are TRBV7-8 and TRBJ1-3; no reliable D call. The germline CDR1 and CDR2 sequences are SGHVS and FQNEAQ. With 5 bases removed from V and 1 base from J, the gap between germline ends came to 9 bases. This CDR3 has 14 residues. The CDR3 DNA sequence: TGTGCCAGCAGCCCGAGCGGATCTGGAAACACCATATATTTT. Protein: CASSPSGSGNTIYF.

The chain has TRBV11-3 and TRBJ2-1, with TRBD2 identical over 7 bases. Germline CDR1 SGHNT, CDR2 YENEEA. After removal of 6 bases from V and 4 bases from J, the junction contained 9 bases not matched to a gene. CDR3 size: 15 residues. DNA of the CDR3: TGTGCCAGCAGTTCTTCCGGGACTAAATACAATGAGCAGTTCTTC. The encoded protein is CASSSSGTKYNEQFF.

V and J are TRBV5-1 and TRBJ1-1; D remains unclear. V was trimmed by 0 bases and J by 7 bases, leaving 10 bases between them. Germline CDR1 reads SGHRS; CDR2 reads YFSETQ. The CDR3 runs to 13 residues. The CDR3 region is CASSLEVRREAFF. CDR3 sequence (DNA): TGCGCCAGCAGCTTGGAGGTGCGCCGTGAAGCTTTCTTT.

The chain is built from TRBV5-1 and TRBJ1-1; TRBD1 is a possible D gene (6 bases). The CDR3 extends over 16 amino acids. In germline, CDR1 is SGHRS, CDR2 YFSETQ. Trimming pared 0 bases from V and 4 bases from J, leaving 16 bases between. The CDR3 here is CASSLGYNRETTEAFF. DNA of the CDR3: TGCGCCAGCAGCTTGGGGTATAACAGGGAGACCACTGAAGCTTTCTTT.

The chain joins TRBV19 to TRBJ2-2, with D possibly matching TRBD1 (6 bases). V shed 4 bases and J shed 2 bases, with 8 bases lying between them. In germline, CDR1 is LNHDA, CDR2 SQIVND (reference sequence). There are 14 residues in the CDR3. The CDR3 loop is CASSRGRNTGELFF. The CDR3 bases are TGTGCCAGTAGTAGGGGGCGCAACACCGGGGAGCTGTTTTTT.

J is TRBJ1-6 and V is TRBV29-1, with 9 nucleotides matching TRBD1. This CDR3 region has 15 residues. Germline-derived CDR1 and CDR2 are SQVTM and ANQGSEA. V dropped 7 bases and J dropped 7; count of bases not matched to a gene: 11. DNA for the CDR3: TGCAGCGCCGCAATAGGACAGGGGAGGAATTCACCCCTCCACTTT. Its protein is CSAAIGQGRNSPLHF.

CDR3 DNA: TGTGCCACCAGTCCTGGGGATTTTCAGGGGGCGGGAGAGACCCAGTACTTC. It is translated as CATSPGDFQGAGETQYF. This chain uses TRBV24-1 with TRBJ2-5; 8 nucleotides align to TRBD1. CDR1 is KGHDR, CDR2 SFDVKD, per germline. CDR3 size: 17 residues. Trimming removed 6 bases from V and 4 bases from J; junction bases left unmatched: 15.

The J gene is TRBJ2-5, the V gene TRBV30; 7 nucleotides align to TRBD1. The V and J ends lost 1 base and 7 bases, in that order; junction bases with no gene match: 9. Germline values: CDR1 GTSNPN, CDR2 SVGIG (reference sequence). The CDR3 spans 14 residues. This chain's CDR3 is CAWSAGTVEGTQYF. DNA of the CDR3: TGTGCCTGGAGTGCGGGGACAGTCGAAGGGACCCAGTACTTC.

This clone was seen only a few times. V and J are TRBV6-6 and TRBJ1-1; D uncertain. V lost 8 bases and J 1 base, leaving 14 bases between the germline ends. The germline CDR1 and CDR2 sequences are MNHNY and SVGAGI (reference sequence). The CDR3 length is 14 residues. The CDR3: CASRPVGPNTEAFF. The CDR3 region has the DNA TGTGCCAGCCGTCCTGTAGGGCCGAACACTGAAGCTTTCTTT.

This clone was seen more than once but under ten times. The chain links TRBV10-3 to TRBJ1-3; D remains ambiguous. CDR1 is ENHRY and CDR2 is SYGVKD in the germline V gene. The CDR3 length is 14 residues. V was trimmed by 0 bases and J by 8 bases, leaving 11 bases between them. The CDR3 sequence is CAISESQRHHTIYF. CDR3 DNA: TGTGCCATCAGTGAGTCTCAGCGTCACCACACCATATATTTT.

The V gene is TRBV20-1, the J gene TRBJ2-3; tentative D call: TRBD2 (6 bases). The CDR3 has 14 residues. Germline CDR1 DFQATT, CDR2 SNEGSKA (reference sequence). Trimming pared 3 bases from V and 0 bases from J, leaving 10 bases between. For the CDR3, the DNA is TGCAGTGCTAGTCCGGGACTCAGCACAGATACGCAGTATTTT. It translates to CSASPGLSTDTQYF.

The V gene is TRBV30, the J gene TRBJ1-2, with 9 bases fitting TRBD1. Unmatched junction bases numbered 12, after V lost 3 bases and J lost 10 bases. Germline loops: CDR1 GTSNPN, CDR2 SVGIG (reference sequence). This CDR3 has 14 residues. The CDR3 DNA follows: TGTGCCTGGAGCAAACAGGGGGCCCAGCACTTCTACACCTTC. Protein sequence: CAWSKQGAQHFYTF.

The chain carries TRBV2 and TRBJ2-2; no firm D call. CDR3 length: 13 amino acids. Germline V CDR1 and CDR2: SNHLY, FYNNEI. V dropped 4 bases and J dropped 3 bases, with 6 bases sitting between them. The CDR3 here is CASSGRYTGELFF. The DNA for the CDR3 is TGTGCCAGCAGTGGCAGATACACCGGGGAGCTGTTTTTT. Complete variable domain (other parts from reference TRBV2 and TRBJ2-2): EPEVTQTPSHQVTQMGQEVILRCVPISNHLYFYWYRQILGQKVEFLVSFYNNEISEKSEIFDDQFSVERPDGSNFTLKIRSTKLEDSAMYFCASSGRYTGELFFGEGSRLTVL.

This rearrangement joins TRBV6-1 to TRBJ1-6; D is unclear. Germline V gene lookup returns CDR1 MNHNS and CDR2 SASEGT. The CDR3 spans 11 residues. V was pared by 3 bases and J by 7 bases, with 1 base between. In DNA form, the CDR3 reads TGTGCCAGCAGTGACAATTCACCCCTCCACTTT. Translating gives CASSDNSPLHF.